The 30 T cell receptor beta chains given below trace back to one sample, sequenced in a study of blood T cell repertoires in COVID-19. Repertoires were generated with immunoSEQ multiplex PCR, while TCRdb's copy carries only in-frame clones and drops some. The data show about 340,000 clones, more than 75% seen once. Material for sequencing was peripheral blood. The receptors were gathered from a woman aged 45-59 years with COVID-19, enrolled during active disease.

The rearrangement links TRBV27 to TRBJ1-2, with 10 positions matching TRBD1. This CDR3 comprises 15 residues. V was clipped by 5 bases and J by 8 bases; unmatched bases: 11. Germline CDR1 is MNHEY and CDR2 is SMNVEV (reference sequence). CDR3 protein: CASSVRQGALGGYTF. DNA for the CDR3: TGTGCCAGCAGTGTCCGACAGGGGGCGCTTGGGGGCTACACCTTC.

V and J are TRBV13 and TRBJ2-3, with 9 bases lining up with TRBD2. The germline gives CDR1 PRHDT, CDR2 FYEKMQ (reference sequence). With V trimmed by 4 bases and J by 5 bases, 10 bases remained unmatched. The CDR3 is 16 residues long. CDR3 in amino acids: CASSSRAGGRVDTQYF. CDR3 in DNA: TGTGCCAGCAGCTCTCGTGCGGGAGGGAGAGTAGATACGCAGTATTTT.

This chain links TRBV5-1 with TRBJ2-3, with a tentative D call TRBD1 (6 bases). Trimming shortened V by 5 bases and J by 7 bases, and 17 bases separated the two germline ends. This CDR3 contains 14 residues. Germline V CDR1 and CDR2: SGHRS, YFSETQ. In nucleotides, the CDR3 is TGCGCCAGCAGAGGGGCGGCAGGGGTTTATACGCAGTATTTT. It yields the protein CASRGAAGVYTQYF.

The CDR3 spells CASQPDRIEGIQYF. The CDR3 coding sequence is TGTGCTAGCCAGCCTGACAGGATTGAGGGCATTCAGTACTTC. This chain joins TRBV12-5 and TRBJ2-4, with D possibly being TRBD1 (6 bases). V shed 9 bases and J shed 9 bases, with 21 bases lying between them. Germline-derived CDR1 and CDR2 are LGHNT and FRNRAP. CDR3 size: 14 residues.

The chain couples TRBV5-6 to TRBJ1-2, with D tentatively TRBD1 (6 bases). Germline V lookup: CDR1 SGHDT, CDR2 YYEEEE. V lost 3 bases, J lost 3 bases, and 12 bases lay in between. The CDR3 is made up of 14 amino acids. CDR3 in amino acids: CASSSGVTDYGYTF. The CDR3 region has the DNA TGTGCCAGCAGCTCAGGGGTGACAGACTATGGCTACACCTTC.

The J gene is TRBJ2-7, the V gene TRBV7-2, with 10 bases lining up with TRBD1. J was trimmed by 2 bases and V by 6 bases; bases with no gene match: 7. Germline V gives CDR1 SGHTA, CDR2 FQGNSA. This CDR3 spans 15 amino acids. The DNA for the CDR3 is TGTGCCAGCAGGGATCCGGGACAGGGGACCTACGAGCAGTACTTC. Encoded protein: CASRDPGQGTYEQYF.

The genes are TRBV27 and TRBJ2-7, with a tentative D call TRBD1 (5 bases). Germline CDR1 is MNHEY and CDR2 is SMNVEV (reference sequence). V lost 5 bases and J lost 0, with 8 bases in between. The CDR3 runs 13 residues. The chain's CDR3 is CASSDSYSYEQYF. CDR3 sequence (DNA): TGTGCCAGCAGTGACAGTTACTCCTACGAGCAGTACTTC.

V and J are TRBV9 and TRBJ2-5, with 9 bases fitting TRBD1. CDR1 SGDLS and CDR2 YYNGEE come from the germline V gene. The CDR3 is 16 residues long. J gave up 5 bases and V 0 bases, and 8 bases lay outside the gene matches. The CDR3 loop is CASSVERQGVVETQYF. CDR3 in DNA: TGTGCCAGCAGCGTAGAGAGACAGGGGGTGGTGGAGACCCAGTACTTC.

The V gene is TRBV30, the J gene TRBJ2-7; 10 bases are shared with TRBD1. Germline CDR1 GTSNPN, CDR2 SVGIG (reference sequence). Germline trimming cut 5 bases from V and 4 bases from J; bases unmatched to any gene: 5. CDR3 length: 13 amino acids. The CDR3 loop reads CAWDRGQNYEQYF. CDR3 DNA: TGTGCCTGGGACAGGGGGCAGAATTACGAGCAGTACTTC. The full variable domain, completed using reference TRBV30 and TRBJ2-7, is SQTIHQWPATLVQPVGSPLSLECTVEGTSNPNLYWYRQAAGRGLQLLFYSVGIGQISSEVPQNLSASRPQDRQFILSSKKLLLSDSGFYLCAWDRGQNYEQYFGPGTRLTVT.

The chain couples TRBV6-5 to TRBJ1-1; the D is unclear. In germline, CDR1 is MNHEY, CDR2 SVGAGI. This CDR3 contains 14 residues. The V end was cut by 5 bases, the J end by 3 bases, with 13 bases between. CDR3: CASSKMSQDTEAFF. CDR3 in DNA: TGTGCCAGCAGTAAAATGAGTCAGGACACTGAAGCTTTCTTT.

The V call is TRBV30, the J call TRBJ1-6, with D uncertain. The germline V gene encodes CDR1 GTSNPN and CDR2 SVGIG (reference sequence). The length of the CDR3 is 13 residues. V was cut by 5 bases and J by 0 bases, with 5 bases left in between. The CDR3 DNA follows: TGTGCCTGGCTAAGCTCCTATAATTCACCCCTCCACTTT. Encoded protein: CAWLSSYNSPLHF. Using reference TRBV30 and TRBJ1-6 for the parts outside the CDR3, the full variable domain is SQTIHQWPATLVQPVGSPLSLECTVEGTSNPNLYWYRQAAGRGLQLLFYSVGIGQISSEVPQNLSASRPQDRQFILSSKKLLLSDSGFYLCAWLSSYNSPLHFGNGTRLTVT.

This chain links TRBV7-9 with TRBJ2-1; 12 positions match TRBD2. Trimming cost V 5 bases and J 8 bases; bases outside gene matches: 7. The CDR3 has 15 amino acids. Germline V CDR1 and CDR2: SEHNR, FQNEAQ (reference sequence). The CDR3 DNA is TGTGCCAGCAGCCAGACTAGCGGGAGCTTTGATGAGCAGTTCTTC. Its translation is CASSQTSGSFDEQFF. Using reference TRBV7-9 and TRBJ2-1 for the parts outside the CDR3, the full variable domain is DTGVSQNPRHKITKRGQNVTFRCDPISEHNRLYWYRQTLGQGPEFLTYFQNEAQLEKSRLLSDRFSAERPKGSFSTLEIQRTEQGDSAMYLCASSQTSGSFDEQFFGPGTRLTVL.

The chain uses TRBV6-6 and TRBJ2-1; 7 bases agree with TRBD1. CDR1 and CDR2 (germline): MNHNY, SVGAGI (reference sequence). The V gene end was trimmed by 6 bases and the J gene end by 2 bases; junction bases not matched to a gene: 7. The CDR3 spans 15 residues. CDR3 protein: CASRFRDSTYNEQFF. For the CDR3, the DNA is TGTGCCAGCAGGTTCCGGGACAGCACCTACAATGAGCAGTTCTTC.

CDR3 sequence: CASSQEELSTGELFF. CDR3 sequence (DNA): TGCGCCAGCAGCCAAGAGGAGTTAAGCACCGGGGAGCTGTTTTTT. The V call is TRBV4-1, the J call TRBJ2-2; D is unresolved. CDR1 and CDR2 from the germline V gene are MGHRA and YSYEKL. Trimming removed 0 bases from V and 4 bases from J, with 9 bases in between. The CDR3 has 15 amino acids.

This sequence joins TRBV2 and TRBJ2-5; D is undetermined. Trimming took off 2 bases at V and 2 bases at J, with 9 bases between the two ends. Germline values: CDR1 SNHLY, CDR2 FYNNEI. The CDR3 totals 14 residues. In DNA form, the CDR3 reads TGTGCCAGCAGTGAACACCAGGTGCAAGAGACCCAGTACTTC. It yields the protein CASSEHQVQETQYF.

Here the CDR3 DNA reads TGTGCCAGCAGCGCCACCCCCAGGGGGATTGAAAAACTGTTTTTT. Its protein product is CASSATPRGIEKLFF. The genes are TRBV9 and TRBJ1-4; 7 bases are shared with TRBD1. Germline lookup yields CDR1 SGDLS and CDR2 YYNGEE. The J segment lost 7 bases and the V segment lost 3 bases, leaving 9 bases of the junction unmatched. This CDR3 region has 15 residues.

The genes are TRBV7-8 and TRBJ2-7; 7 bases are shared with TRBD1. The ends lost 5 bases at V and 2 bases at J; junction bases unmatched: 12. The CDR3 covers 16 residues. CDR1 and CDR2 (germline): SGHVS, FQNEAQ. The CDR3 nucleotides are TGTGCCAGCAGCGCTGACAACGACAGGGTTACCTACGAGCAGTACTTC. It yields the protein CASSADNDRVTYEQYF.

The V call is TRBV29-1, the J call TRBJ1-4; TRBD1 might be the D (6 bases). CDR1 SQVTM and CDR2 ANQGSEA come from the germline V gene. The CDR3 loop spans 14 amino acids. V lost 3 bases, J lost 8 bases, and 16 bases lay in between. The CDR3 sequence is CSVEAQGGREKLFF. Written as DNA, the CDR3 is TGCAGCGTTGAGGCTCAAGGGGGTAGGGAAAAACTGTTTTTT.

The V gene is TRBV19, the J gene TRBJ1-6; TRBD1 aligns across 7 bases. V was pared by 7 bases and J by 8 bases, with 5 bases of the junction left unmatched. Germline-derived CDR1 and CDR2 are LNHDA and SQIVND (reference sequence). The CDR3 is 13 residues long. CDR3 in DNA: TGTGCCAGTACCGGGACAGCCTATTCACCCCTCCACTTT. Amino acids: CASTGTAYSPLHF.

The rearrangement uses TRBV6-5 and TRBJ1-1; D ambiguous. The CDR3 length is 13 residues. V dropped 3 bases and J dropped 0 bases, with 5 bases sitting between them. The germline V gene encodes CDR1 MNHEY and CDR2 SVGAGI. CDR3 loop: CASSYELNTEAFF. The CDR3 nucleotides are TGTGCCAGCAGTTATGAGCTGAACACTGAAGCTTTCTTT.

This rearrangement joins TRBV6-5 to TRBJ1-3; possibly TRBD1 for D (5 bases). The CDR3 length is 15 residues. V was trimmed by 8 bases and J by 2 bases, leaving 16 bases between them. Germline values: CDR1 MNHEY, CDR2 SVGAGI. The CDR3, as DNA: TGTGCCAGCTCCCCCGGCGGGACGACTGGAAACACCATATATTTT. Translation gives CASSPGGTTGNTIYF.

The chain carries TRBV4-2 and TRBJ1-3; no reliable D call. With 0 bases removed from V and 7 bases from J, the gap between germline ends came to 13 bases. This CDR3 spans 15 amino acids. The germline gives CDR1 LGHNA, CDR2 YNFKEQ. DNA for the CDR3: TGTGCCAGCAGCCAAGATAGACACGGCAGGAACACCATATATTTT. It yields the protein CASSQDRHGRNTIYF.

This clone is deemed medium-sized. The CDR3 coding sequence is TGTGCCAGCAAGCGCGGGGGCGGGACTCCTACCGTTACGCAGTATTTT. Translation gives CASKRGGGTPTVTQYF. The J gene is TRBJ2-3, the V gene TRBV27; perhaps TRBD2 as D (7 bases). The germline gives CDR1 MNHEY, CDR2 SMNVEV (reference sequence). V was pared by 7 bases and J by 8 bases, with 25 bases between. The CDR3 spans 16 residues.

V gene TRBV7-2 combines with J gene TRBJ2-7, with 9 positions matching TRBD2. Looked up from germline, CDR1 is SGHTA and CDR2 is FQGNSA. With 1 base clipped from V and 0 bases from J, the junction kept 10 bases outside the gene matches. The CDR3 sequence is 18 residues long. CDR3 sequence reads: CASSLGILAGGFSYEQYF. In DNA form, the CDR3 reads TGTGCCAGCAGCTTAGGGATCCTGGCGGGGGGGTTCTCCTACGAGCAGTACTTC.

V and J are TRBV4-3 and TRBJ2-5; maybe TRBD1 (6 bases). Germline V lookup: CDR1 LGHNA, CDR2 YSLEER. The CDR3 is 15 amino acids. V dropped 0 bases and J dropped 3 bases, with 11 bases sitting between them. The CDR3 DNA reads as TGCGCCAGCAGCCAAGAGACACAGGGCGAAGAGACCCAGTACTTC. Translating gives CASSQETQGEETQYF.

For the CDR3, the DNA is TGTGCCAGCAGCAAAACCGGGACTTATTCCTACAATGAGCAGTTCTTC. This translates into CASSKTGTYSYNEQFF. The rearrangement links TRBV2 to TRBJ2-1, with D perhaps matching TRBD2 (6 bases). V was trimmed by 6 bases and J by 1 base, leaving 16 bases between them. Per the germline V gene, CDR1 is SNHLY and CDR2 is FYNNEI. This CDR3 has 16 residues.

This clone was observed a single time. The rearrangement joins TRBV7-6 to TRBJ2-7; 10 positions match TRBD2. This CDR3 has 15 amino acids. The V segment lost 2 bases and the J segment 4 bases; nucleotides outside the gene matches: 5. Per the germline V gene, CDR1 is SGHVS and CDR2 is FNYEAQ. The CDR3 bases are TGTGCCAGCAGCTTACTAGCGGGAGCCCTATACGAGCAGTACTTC. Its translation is CASSLLAGALYEQYF.

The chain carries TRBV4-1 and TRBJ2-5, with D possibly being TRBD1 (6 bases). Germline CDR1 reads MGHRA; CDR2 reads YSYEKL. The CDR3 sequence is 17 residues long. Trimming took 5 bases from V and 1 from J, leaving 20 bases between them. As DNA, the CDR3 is TGCGCCAGCAGCGAACGTGACAGGTACTTCCTCCAAGAGACCCAGTACTTC. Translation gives CASSERDRYFLQETQYF.

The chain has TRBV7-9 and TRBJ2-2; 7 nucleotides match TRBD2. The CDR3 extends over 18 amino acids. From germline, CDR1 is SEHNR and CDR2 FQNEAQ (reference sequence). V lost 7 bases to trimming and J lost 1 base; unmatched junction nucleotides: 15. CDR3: CASTSKRTGGMNTGELFF. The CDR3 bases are TGTGCCAGCACCTCTAAGAGGACGGGAGGAATGAACACCGGGGAGCTGTTTTTT.

CDR3 in amino acids: CASSQDLTGGNQPQHF. In DNA, the CDR3 is TGTGCCAGCAGCCAAGATCTCACGGGTGGGAATCAGCCCCAGCATTTT. The chain carries TRBV4-2 and TRBJ1-5; D is ambiguous. Germline assignment: CDR1 LGHNA and CDR2 YNFKEQ. Trimming took 0 bases from V and 4 from J, leaving 13 bases between them. The CDR3 spans 16 residues.